This T cell receptor beta chain was observed in a study of OX40 agonist ivuxolimab in advanced cancers. Whole-study context: Recorded diagnoses for dose-escalation patients were hepatocellular carcinoma, melanoma, renal cell or head and neck cancer. Broader study findings: The mean number of expanded clones was higher in CD8+ T cells than in CD4+. Both blood CD4+ and CD8+ T cells showed clonal growth by week 6 at 0.1 to 3.0 mg/kg.

Trimming took 4 bases from V and 10 from J, leaving 5 bases between them. Germline V gives CDR1 DFQATT, CDR2 SNEGSKA (reference sequence). The CDR3 contains 9 residues. Assay used: immunoSEQ multiplex PCR; TCRdb lists only in-frame clones, some missing. The data show 70,000 to 85,000 clones, about 94% seen once. As regards this clone: Its antigen is still unknown.

The V gene is TRBV20-1, the J gene TRBJ2-1; D uncertain. Sample: CD4+ or CD8+ T cells sorted from blood, taken in a trial of the OX40 agonist ivuxolimab. This clonotype was obtained from an adult with an advanced solid tumor such as melanoma, head and neck, liver or kidney cancer. The CDR3 is CSAIGEQFF. CDR3 nucleotide sequence: TGCAGTGCTATAGGAGAGCAGTTCTTC.